These T cell receptor beta chains were read from a single sample in a study of monozygotic twins with inflammatory bowel disease. Reanalyzing the 5' RACE reads, TCRdb keeps one entry per CDR3 protein, without DNA. The sample features around 370,000 distinct CDR3 sequences, with just over 2.5% in its top ten. What was sequenced was blood. These receptors were taken from a human donor with ulcerative colitis or Crohn's disease, or a healthy co-twin of an affected twin (not recorded which). Each CDR3 is given with its conserved first and last residue. Fields, in order: J gene, V gene, CDR3 protein.

>TRBJ2-2|TRBV12-3/TRBV12-4
CASSFGMTGGPNTGELFF
>TRBJ1-1|TRBV5-1
CASSWGDRVTEAFF
>TRBJ2-1|TRBV4-1
CASSQAPSGDPVIF
>TRBJ1-4|TRBV4-1
CASSQGTGKYEKLFF
>TRBJ2-5|TRBV7-2
CASSQFWGREETQYF
>TRBJ2-1|TRBV29-1
CSVDIRGDEQFF
>TRBJ2-3|TRBV7-9
CASSLVRTSRTDTQYF
>TRBJ1-1|TRBV28
CASSLGWGRQGMNTEAFF
>TRBJ1-5|TRBV20-1
CSARGAEGGSNQPQHF
>TRBJ2-7|TRBV20-1
CSARDSLLRYEQYF
>TRBJ1-5|TRBV29-1
CSVRQGLGQPQHF
>TRBJ2-3|TRBV2
CASSESGTGSSDTQYF
>TRBJ2-5|TRBV6-6
CASSYGQAQETQYF
>TRBJ1-1|TRBV5-1
CASRVGTQNTEAFF
>TRBJ2-7|TRBV5-6
CASSFGATYEQYF
>TRBJ1-1|TRBV19
CASRIGNRGRSTEAFF
>TRBJ2-2|TRBV27
CASRGWTGNTGELFF
>TRBJ2-7|TRBV9
CASSATGVSYEQYF
>TRBJ1-5|TRBV21-1
CASSKAGQGSQPQHF
>TRBJ1-4|TRBV4-3
CASSQESGGEGEKLFF